This T cell receptor (beta chain) was found in a study of CD8+ T cells in alopecia areata. The sample's treatment: oral pan-JAK inhibitor, 5-10 mg twice daily. As the sequencing template, cDNA was produced by extracting RNA and reverse transcribing it. Only in-frame clones appear in the TCRdb table, and some are missing; sequencing was by immunoSEQ multiplex PCR. The profile shows hundreds of thousands of clones, 58% of them singletons. The clonotype was recovered from a human donor with alopecia areata. The source material was CD4+ T cells sorted from blood, sampled at week 24, from a patient treated with tofacitinib.

The CDR3 DNA reads as TGTGCCAGCTCACCACCGACTACAGGCTACGAGCAGTACTTC. Its protein product is CASSPPTTGYEQYF. V is TRBV18 and J is TRBJ2-7; D tentatively fits TRBD1 or TRBD2 (5 bases each). V dropped 0 bases and J dropped 3 bases, with 9 bases sitting between them. Germline V gene lookup returns CDR1 KGHSH and CDR2 LQKENI. CDR3 length: 14 amino acids.